Listed below are T cell receptor beta chains from one sample, sequenced in a study of blood T cells in healthy people across ages. Each CDR3 protein gets one entry after TCRdb re-called the 5' RACE reads with MiXCR. There are some 760,000 distinct CDR3 sequences in the sample; roughly 25% occur only once, and 3% to 4.5% lies in the top ten. The sample was also linked to a second study, of T cells of mothers and their children.

The material sequenced was blood. These receptors came from a boy younger than 18 in good health. Each CDR3 is given with its conserved first and last residue. D genes are given only for firm matches. Not every row has a clone size; where given, it reads once, few, many or a size class.

size	D	V	J	CDR3	DNA
few	TRBD2	TRBV29-1	TRBJ2-1	CSVEDWGGRANYNEQFF	TGCAGCGTTGAAGATTGGGGCGGGAGGGCCAACTACAATGAGCAGTTCTTC
.	.	TRBV20-1	TRBJ2-1	CSARDQVGGEQFF	TGCAGTGCTAGAGATCAAGTAGGCGGTGAGCAGTTCTTC
.	.	TRBV7-2	TRBJ1-6	CASSTDLMTSPLHF	TGTGCCAGCAGCACGGACCTAATGACTTCACCCCTCCACTTT
few	.	TRBV7-9	TRBJ2-1	CASSGLTSRYNEQFF	TGTGCCAGCAGCGGCTTAACTAGTCGCTACAATGAGCAGTTCTTC
.	.	TRBV7-8	TRBJ1-6	CASSLQDGYSPLHF	TGTGCCAGCAGCTTACAGGACGGCTATTCACCCCTCCACTTT
.	.	TRBV7-8	TRBJ2-6	CASSLRPWTASSGANVLTF	TGTGCCAGCAGCTTGAGGCCTTGGACAGCGAGCTCTGGGGCCAACGTCCTGACTTTC
.	.	TRBV27	TRBJ2-1	CASRPDIGPYNEQFF	TGTGCCAGCAGGCCCGACATTGGCCCCTACAATGAGCAGTTCTTC
few	.	TRBV10-3	TRBJ2-1	CAISEQGTGYNEQFF	TGTGCCATCAGTGAGCAAGGGACTGGTTACAATGAGCAGTTCTTC
.	TRBD2	TRBV20-1	TRBJ2-1	CSAPGTSGSYEQFF	TGCAGTGCTCCGGGGACTAGCGGGAGCTATGAGCAGTTCTTC
.	.	TRBV29-1	TRBJ2-3	CSVENGGAASLTDTQYF	TGCAGCGTTGAAAATGGCGGGGCGGCCTCCCTCACAGATACGCAGTATTTT
.	.	TRBV9	TRBJ2-7	CANSVGGSYEQYF	TGTGCCAACAGCGTGGGGGGCTCCTACGAGCAGTACTTC
few	TRBD2	TRBV4-3	TRBJ2-5	CASSQEGRGVKETQYF	TGCGCCAGCAGCCAAGAAGGTCGGGGGGTGAAAGAGACCCAGTACTTC
few	TRBD1	TRBV20-1	TRBJ1-5	CSARQGRWGNQPQHF	TGCAGTGCTCGACAGGGGAGGTGGGGCAATCAGCCCCAGCATTTT
.	.	TRBV7-2	TRBJ2-1	CASSLEFLGEQFF	TGTGCCAGCAGCTTAGAGTTTTTGGGAGAGCAGTTCTTC
few	.	TRBV7-9	TRBJ1-1	CASSLAVSTEAFF	TGTGCCAGCAGCTTAGCGGTAAGCACTGAAGCTTTCTTT
.	.	TRBV7-9	TRBJ1-2	CASSPPGGGNYGYTF	TGTGCCAGCAGCCCCCCTGGAGGGGGAAACTATGGCTACACCTTC
.	.	TRBV12-3/TRBV12-4	TRBJ2-7	CASSSKDTLRHEQYF	TGTGCCAGCAGTTCCAAGGACACCCTGAGACACGAGCAGTACTTC
few	TRBD2	TRBV11-2	TRBJ2-1	CASNRGLAGANEQFF	TGTGCCAGCAACCGCGGACTAGCGGGAGCCAATGAGCAGTTCTTC
few	TRBD1	TRBV7-9	TRBJ2-7	CASSFGQGQGQYF	TGTGCCAGCAGCTTCGGCCAGGGACAGGGTCAGTACTTC
few	.	TRBV21-1	TRBJ2-7	CASSKVGAGATYEQYF	.
few	.	TRBV7-6	TRBJ1-5	CASSSWTERRQPQHF	TGTGCCAGCAGCTCGTGGACAGAAAGGAGGCAGCCCCAGCATTTT
.	.	TRBV7-9	TRBJ1-6	CASSQETSSYNSPLHF	TGTGCCAGCAGCCAAGAGACAAGCTCCTATAATTCACCCCTCCACTTT
.	.	TRBV12-3/TRBV12-4	TRBJ1-1	CASRLRGRNTEAFF	TGTGCCAGCAGACTTAGGGGACGGAACACTGAAGCTTTCTTT
few	.	TRBV10-3	TRBJ2-1	CAISGGGIYNEQFF	TGTGCCATCAGTGGGGGCGGGATATACAATGAACAGTTCTTC
.	TRBD1	TRBV4-2	TRBJ2-5	CASSQGGTGVGETQYF	TGTGCCAGCAGCCAAGGGGGGACAGGGGTCGGGGAGACCCAGTACTTC
.	.	TRBV11-2	TRBJ2-1	CASSSRGEGPYNEQFF	TGTGCCAGCAGCTCTAGGGGAGAGGGGCCCTACAATGAGCAGTTCTTC
many	.	TRBV7-2	TRBJ1-3	CASSPDRTAFGNTIYF	TGTGCCAGCAGCCCGGACCGGACAGCATTTGGAAACACCATATATTTT
many	.	TRBV12-3/TRBV12-4	TRBJ2-2	CASSGTGELFF	TGTGCCAGCTCGGGCACCGGGGAGCTGTTTTTT
many	.	TRBV25-1	TRBJ1-5	CASSERGSTTNQPQHF	TGTGCCAGCAGTGAACGGGGGTCCACCACCAATCAGCCCCAGCATTTT
few	TRBD2	TRBV15	TRBJ2-7	CATSRAPGLAFSYEQYF	TGTGCCACCAGCAGGGCCCCGGGACTAGCGTTCTCCTACGAGCAGTACTTC
.	.	TRBV20-1	TRBJ2-1	CSARLVEQFF	TGCAGTGCTCGACTAGTGGAGCAGTTCTTC